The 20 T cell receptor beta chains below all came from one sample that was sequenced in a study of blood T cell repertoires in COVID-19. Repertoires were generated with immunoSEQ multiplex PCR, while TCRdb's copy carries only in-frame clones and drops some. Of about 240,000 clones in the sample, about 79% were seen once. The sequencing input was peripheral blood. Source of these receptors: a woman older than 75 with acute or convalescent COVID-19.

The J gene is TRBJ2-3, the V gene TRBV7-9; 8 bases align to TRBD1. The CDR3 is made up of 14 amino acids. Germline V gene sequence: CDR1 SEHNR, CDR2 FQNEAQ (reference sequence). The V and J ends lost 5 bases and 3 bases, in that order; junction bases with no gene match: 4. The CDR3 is CASSQRQGTDTQYF. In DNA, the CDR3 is TGTGCCAGCAGCCAACGACAGGGGACAGATACGCAGTATTTT.

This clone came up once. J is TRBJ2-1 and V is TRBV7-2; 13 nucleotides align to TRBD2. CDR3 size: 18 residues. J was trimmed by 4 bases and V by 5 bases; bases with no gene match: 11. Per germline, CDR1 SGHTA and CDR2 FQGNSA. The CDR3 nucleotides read TGTGCCAGCAGCCTAAAACGGACTAGCGGGGGCCAATACAATGAGCAGTTCTTC. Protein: CASSLKRTSGGQYNEQFF.

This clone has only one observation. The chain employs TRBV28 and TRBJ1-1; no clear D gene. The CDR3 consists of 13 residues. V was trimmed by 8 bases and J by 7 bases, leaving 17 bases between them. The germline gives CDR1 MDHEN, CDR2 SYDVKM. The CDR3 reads CASRPGVRGEAFF. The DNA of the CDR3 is TGTGCCAGCCGCCCCGGGGTCCGGGGTGAAGCTTTCTTT.

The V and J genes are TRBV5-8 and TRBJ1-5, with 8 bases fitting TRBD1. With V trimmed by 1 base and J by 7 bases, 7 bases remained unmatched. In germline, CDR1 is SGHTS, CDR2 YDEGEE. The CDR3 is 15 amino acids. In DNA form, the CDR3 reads TGTGCCAGCAGCTTGAGGGCAGGGGGCCCACAGCCCCAGCATTTT. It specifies CASSLRAGGPQPQHF.

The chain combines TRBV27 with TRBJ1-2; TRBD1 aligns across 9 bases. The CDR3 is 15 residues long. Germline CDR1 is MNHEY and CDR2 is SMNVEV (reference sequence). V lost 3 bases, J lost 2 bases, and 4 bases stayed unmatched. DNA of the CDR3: TGTGCCAGCAGTTTCGGGACAGGGAGGAACTATGGCTACACCTTC. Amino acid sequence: CASSFGTGRNYGYTF.

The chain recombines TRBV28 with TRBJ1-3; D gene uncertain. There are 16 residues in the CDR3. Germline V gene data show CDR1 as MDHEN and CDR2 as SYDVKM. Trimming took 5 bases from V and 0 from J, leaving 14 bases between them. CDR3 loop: CASSGKVESSGNTIYF. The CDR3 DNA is TGTGCCAGCAGTGGTAAGGTGGAGTCCTCTGGAAACACCATATATTTT.

In DNA form, the CDR3 reads TGTGCCAGTAGTGGCCCCGGGACACACACCCAAACCTTC. It translates to CASSGPGTHTQTF. The V gene is TRBV19, the J gene TRBJ1-2; possibly TRBD1 for D (6 bases). Trimming shortened V by 5 bases and J by 14 bases, and 21 bases separated the two germline ends. The CDR3 length is 13 residues. Germline values: CDR1 LNHDA, CDR2 SQIVND (reference sequence).

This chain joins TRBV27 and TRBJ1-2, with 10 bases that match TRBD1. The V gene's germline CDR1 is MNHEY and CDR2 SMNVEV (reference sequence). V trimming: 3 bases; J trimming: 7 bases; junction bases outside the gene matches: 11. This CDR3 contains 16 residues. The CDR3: CASSFLLPGQGTGYTF. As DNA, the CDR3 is TGTGCCAGCAGTTTCCTCCTTCCGGGACAGGGGACTGGCTACACCTTC.

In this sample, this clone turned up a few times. The CDR3 DNA follows: TGCGCCAGCAGCCAGGGCGGGACAGGCGCCGATGAAAAACTGTTTTTT. It specifies CASSQGGTGADEKLFF. The rearrangement joins TRBV4-1 to TRBJ1-4; TRBD1 agrees at 8 bases. The V segment lost 3 bases and the J segment 6 bases; nucleotides outside the gene matches: 9. This CDR3 region has 16 residues. The V gene's germline CDR1 is MGHRA and CDR2 YSYEKL.

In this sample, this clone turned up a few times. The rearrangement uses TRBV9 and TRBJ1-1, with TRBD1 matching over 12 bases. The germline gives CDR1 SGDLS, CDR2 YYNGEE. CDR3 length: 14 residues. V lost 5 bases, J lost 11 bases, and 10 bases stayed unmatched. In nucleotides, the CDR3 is TGTGCCAGCAGTCCAGGGACAGGGGGCGCTGGGGCTTTCTTT. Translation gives CASSPGTGGAGAFF.

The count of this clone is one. For the CDR3, the DNA is TGTGCCACCAGCAGAGCTCCCTCTTCCTCCTACGAGCAGTACTTC. This gives the protein CATSRAPSSSYEQYF. J is TRBJ2-7 and V is TRBV15; D remains unclear. V dropped 1 base and J dropped 0 bases, with 10 bases sitting between them. The CDR3 sequence is 15 residues long. The germline gives CDR1 LNHNV, CDR2 YYDKDF (reference sequence).

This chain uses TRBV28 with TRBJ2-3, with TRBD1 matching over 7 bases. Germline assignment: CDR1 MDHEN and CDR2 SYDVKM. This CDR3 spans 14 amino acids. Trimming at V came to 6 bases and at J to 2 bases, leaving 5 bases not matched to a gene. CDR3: CASRADRVTDTQYF. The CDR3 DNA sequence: TGTGCCAGCAGAGCAGACAGGGTCACAGATACGCAGTATTTT.

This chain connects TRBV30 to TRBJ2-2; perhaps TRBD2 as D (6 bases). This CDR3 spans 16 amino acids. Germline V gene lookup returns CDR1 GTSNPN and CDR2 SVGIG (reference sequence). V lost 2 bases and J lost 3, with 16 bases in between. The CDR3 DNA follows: TGTGCCTGGAGTCCCCCCGGACCGGGGGACACCGGGGAGCTGTTTTTT. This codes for CAWSPPGPGDTGELFF. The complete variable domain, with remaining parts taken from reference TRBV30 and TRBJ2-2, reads SQTIHQWPATLVQPVGSPLSLECTVEGTSNPNLYWYRQAAGRGLQLLFYSVGIGQISSEVPQNLSASRPQDRQFILSSKKLLLSDSGFYLCAWSPPGPGDTGELFFGEGSRLTVL.

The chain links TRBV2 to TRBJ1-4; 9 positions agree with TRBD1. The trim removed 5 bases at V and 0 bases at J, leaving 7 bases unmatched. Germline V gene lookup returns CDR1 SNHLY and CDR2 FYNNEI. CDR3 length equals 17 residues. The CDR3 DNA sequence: TGTGCCAGCAGTATCGGCACAGGGGGCGCAACTAATGAAAAACTGTTTTTT. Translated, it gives CASSIGTGGATNEKLFF. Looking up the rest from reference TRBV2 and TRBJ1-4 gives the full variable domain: EPEVTQTPSHQVTQMGQEVILRCVPISNHLYFYWYRQILGQKVEFLVSFYNNEISEKSEIFDDQFSVERPDGSNFTLKIRSTKLEDSAMYFCASSIGTGGATNEKLFFGSGTQLSVL.

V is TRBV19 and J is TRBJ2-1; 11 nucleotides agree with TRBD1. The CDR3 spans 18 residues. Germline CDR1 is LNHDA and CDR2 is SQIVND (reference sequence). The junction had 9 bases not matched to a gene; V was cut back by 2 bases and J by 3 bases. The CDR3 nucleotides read TGTGCCAGTAGTATAAGGGAACCCGGGACAGGGGGCTACAATGAGCAGTTCTTC. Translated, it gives CASSIREPGTGGYNEQFF.

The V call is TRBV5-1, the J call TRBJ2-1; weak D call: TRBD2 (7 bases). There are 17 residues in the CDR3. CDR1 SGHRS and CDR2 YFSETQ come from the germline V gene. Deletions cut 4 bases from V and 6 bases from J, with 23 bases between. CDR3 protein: CASSPNLLTGGPNEQFF. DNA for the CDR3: TGCGCCAGCAGCCCCAACCTATTAACGGGGGGCCCCAATGAGCAGTTCTTC.

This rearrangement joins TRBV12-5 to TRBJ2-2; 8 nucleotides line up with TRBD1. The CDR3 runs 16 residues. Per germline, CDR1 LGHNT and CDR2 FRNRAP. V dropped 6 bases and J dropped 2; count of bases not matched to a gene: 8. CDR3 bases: TGTGCTAGTGGCCCCCGTGGGACAGGAAACACCGGGGAGCTGTTTTTT. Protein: CASGPRGTGNTGELFF.

As DNA, the CDR3 is TGTGCCAGCAGCCTCCTACAGGGCACCGGGGAGCTGTTTTTT. Protein sequence: CASSLLQGTGELFF. The chain uses TRBV3-1 (or the pseudogene TRBV3-2) and TRBJ2-2; weak D call: TRBD1 (6 bases). V was trimmed by 4 bases and J by 4 bases, leaving 10 bases between them. The CDR3 has 14 amino acids. Looked up from germline, CDR1 is LGHDT and CDR2 is YNNKEL (reference sequence).

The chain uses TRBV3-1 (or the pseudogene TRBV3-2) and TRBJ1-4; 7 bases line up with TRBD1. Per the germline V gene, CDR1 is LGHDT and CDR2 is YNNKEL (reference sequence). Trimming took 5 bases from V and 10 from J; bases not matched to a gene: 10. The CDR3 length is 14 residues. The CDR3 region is CASSSRGTLGKLFF. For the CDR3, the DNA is TGTGCCAGCAGCTCCAGGGGGACCCTGGGAAAACTGTTTTTT.

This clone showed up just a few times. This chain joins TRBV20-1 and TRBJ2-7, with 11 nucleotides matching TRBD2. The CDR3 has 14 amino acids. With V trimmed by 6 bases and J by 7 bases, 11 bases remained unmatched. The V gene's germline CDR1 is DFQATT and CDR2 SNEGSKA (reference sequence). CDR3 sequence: CSASRTSGRREQYF. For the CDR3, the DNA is TGCAGTGCCAGTAGGACTAGCGGGCGTCGGGAGCAGTACTTC.